The clone carrying this T cell receptor (beta chain) was counted only a few times. No antigen is known for it. For the second PCR, which ran for about 7 to 11 cycles, a sample-barcoded 5' primer and a J-beta primer mix were used. TCRdb reprocessed the 5' RACE reads with MiXCR, giving one entry per CDR3 protein. The table lists 1.6 million or so distinct CDR3 sequences, 30% to 35% of them singletons. Each sample gave at least 6.5 million isolated PBMCs. This specimen belongs to a study of blood T cells in healthy people across ages. Overall study: The capture of about one barcoded beta molecule per two T cells was achieved by template switching.

Study observations and caveats: A strong correlation between TCR beta diversity and naive T cell percentage was seen. Across the age range, TCR beta diversity per million T cells fell in a roughly linear way.

The sequenced material came from blood. The sequence came from a woman between 25 and 40 years old in good health.

The CDR3 DNA is TGTGCCAGCAGCTCAACAGGGCCCCATGAATCTGGGGCCAACGTCCTGACTTTC. Translation: CASSSTGPHESGANVLTF. The chain carries TRBV21-1 and TRBJ2-6. TRBV21-1 is marked as a pseudogene. This CDR3 has 18 residues.